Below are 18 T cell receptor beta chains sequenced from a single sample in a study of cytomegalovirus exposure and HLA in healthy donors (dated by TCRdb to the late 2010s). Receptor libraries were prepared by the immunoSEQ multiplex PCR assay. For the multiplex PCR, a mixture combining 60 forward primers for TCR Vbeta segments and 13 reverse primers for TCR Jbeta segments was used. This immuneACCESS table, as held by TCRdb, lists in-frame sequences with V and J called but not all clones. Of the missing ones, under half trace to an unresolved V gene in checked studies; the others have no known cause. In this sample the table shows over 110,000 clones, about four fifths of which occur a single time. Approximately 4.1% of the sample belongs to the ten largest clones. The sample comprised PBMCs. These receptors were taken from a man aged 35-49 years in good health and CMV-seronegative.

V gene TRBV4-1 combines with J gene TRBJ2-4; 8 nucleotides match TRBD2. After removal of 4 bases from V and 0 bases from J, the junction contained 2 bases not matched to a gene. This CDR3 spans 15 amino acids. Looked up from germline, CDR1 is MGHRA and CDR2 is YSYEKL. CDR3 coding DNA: TGCGCCAGCAGCCCCGGGGGGGGAGCCAAAAACATTCAGTACTTC. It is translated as CASSPGGGAKNIQYF.

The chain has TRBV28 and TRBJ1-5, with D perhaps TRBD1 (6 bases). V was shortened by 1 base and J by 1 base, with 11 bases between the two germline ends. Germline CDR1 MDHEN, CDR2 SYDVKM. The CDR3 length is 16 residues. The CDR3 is CASSLYGGRSNQPQHF. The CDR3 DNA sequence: TGTGCCAGCAGTTTATACGGGGGGCGAAGCAATCAGCCCCAGCATTTT.

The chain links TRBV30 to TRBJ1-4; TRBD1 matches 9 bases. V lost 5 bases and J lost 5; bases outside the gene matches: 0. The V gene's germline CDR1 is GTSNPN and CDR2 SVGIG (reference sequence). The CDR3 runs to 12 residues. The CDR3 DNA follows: TGTGCCTGGGGACAGGGGAATGAAAAACTGTTTTTT. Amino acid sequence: CAWGQGNEKLFF.

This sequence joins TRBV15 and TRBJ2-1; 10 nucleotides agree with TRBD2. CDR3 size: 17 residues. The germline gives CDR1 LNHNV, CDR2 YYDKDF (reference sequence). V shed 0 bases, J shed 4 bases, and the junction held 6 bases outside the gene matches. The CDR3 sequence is CATSRDQRGGGYNEQFF. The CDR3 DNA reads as TGTGCCACCAGCAGAGATCAGCGGGGGGGCGGTTACAATGAGCAGTTCTTC.

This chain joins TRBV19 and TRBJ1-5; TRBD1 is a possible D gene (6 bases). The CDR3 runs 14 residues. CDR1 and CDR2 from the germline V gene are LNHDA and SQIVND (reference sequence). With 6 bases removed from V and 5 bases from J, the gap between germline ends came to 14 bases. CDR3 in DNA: TGTGCCAGTAGGAACAGGGAATCTGATCAGCCCCAGCATTTT. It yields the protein CASRNRESDQPQHF.

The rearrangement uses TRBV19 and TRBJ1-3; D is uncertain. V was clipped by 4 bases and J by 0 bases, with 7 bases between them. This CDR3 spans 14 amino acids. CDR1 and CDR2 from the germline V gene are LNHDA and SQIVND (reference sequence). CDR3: CASSRAGSGNTIYF. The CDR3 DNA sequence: TGTGCCAGTAGTAGGGCAGGCTCTGGAAACACCATATATTTT.

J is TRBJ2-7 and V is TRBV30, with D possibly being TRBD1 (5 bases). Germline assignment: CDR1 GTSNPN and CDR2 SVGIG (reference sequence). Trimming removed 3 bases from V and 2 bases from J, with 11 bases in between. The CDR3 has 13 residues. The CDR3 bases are TGTGCCTGGAGCCATACAGGTCCCTACGAGCAGTACTTC. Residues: CAWSHTGPYEQYF.

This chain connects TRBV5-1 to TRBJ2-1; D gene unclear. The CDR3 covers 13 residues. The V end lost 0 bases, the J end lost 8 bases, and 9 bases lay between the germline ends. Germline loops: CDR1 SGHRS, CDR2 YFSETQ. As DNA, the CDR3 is TGCGCCAGCAGCTTGGCTATCGCGTATGAGCAGTTCTTC. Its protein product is CASSLAIAYEQFF.

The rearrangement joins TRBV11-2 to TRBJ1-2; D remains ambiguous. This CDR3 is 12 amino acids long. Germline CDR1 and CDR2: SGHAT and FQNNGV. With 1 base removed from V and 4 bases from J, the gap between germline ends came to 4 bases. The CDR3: CASSLGAYGYTF. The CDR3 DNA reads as TGTGCCAGCAGCTTAGGAGCCTATGGCTACACCTTC.

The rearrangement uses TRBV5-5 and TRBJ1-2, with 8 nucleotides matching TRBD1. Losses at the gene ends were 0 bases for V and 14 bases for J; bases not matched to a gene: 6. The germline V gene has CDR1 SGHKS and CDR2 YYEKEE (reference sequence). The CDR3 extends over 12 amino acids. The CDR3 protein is CASSLDQGARTF. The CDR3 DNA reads TGTGCCAGCAGCTTGGATCAGGGGGCGAGGACCTTC.

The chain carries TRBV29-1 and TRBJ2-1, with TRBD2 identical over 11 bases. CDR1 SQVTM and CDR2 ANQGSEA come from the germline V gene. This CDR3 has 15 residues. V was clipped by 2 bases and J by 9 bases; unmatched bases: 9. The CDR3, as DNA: TGCAGCGTTGAAAAGGCTAGCGGGGGGAGCAGTGAGCAGTTCTTC. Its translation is CSVEKASGGSSEQFF.

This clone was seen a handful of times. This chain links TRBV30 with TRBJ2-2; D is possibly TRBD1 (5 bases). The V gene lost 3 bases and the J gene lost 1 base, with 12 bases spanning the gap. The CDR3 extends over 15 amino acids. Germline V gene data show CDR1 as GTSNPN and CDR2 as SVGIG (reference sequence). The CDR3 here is CAWRDKPENTGELFF. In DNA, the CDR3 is TGTGCCTGGAGGGACAAGCCGGAGAACACCGGGGAGCTGTTTTTT.

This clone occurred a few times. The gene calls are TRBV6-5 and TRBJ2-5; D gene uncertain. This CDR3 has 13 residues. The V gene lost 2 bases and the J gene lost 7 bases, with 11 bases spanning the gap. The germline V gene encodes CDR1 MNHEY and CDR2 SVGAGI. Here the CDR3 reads CASSYKIERTQYF. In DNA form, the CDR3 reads TGTGCCAGCAGTTACAAGATAGAGAGGACCCAGTACTTC.

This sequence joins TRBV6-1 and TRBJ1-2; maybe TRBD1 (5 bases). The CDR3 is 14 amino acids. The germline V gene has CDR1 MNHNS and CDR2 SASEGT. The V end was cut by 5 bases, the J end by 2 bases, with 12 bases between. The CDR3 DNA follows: TGTGCCAGCAGTTCCGGGACTAGGAACTATGGCTACACCTTC. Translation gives CASSSGTRNYGYTF.

CDR3 DNA: TGTGCCAGCAGCCAAGCATCAGGGGTCGGAGGTACTGAAGCTTTCTTT. Translating it yields CASSQASGVGGTEAFF. The chain is built from TRBV7-8 and TRBJ1-1; D may be TRBD1 (6 bases). Germline V CDR1 and CDR2: SGHVS, FQNEAQ. Trimming shortened V by 5 bases and J by 5 bases, and 21 bases separated the two germline ends. The CDR3 contains 16 residues.

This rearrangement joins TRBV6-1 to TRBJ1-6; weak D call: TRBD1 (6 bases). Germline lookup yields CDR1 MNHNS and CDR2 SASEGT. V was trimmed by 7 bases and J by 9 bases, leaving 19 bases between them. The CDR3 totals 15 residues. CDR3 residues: CASTFRTASGSPLHF. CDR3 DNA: TGTGCCAGCACTTTCCGGACAGCCTCGGGTTCACCCCTCCACTTT.

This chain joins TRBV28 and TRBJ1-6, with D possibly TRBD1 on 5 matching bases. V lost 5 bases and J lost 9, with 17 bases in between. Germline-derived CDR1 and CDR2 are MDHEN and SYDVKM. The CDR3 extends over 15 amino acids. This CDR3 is CASSLTQGTFSPLHF. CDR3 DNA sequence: TGTGCCAGCAGTCTCACCCAGGGTACCTTTTCACCCCTCCACTTT.

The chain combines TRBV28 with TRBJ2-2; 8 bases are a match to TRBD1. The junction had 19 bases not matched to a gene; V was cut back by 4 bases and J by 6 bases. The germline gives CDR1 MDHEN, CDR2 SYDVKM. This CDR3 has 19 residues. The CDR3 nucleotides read TGTGCCAGCAGTTATCTGTTTTACCTAGGACAGGGCTCCCCCGGGGAGCTGTTTTTT. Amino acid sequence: CASSYLFYLGQGSPGELFF. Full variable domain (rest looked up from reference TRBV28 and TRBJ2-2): DVKVTQSSRYLVKRTGEKVFLECVQDMDHENMFWYRQDPGLGLRLIYFSYDVKMKEKGDIPEGYSVSREKKERFSLILESASTNQTSMYLCASSYLFYLGQGSPGELFFGEGSRLTVL.